These 16 T cell receptor beta chains were all obtained from the same sample, sequenced in a study of cytomegalovirus exposure and HLA in healthy donors. It was with 60 Vbeta and 13 Jbeta primers that the PCR ran. Some clones are missing from TCRdb's copy, which holds only in-frame ones; the method was immunoSEQ multiplex PCR. The data contain about 140,000 clones, 65% to 70% of them seen just once; the ten biggest clones take up less than 11%. Sequenced material: PBMCs. These receptors were collected from a man under 40 in good health and CMV-seropositive.

This clone was seen a few times. The CDR3 sequence: CASSEVAGGEAFF. Written as DNA, the CDR3 is TGTGCCAGCAGTGAAGTGGCAGGGGGGGAAGCTTTCTTT. This sequence joins TRBV6-1 and TRBJ1-1, with TRBD1 matching over 7 bases. The length of the CDR3 is 13 residues. With V trimmed by 1 base and J by 8 bases, 4 bases remained unmatched. Per germline, CDR1 MNHNS and CDR2 SASEGT.

This clone was seen a single time. The chain uses TRBV13 and TRBJ2-2; D call uncertain. Germline values: CDR1 PRHDT, CDR2 FYEKMQ (reference sequence). The CDR3 covers 15 residues. V gave up 5 bases and J gave up 5 bases, with 15 bases separating them. CDR3 bases: TGTGCCAGCAGCCCCACGAGACTTTTAACCGGGGAGCTGTTTTTT. Translation: CASSPTRLLTGELFF.

The rearrangement joins TRBV2 to TRBJ2-7; 8 positions match TRBD1. CDR3 length: 14 amino acids. The germline V gene has CDR1 SNHLY and CDR2 FYNNEI. V lost 6 bases to trimming and J lost 1 base; unmatched junction nucleotides: 5. CDR3 in DNA: TGTGCCAGCAGACAGGACAGGGATTCCTACGAGCAGTACTTC. Protein product: CASRQDRDSYEQYF.

The chain links TRBV29-1 to TRBJ2-2; no clear D. Germline V gene lookup returns CDR1 SQVTM and CDR2 ANQGSEA. The ends were cut back, 1 base at V and 3 bases at J, with 12 bases in the middle. This CDR3 comprises 15 residues. The CDR3 coding sequence is TGCAGCGTTGAAGGAGGAAGTGTCTACACCGGGGAGCTGTTTTTT. As protein: CSVEGGSVYTGELFF.

This clone was observed a handful of times. The CDR3 coding sequence is TGCGCCAGCAGCCAAGAGCAGGGGTTAATCGCTGAAGCTTTCTTT. It encodes CASSQEQGLIAEAFF. The chain carries TRBV4-1 and TRBJ1-1; the D gene is possibly TRBD1 (6 bases). This CDR3 is built from 15 residues. Per germline, CDR1 MGHRA and CDR2 YSYEKL. Trimming stripped 0 bases from V and 6 bases from J, with 14 bases between.

This chain connects TRBV27 to TRBJ2-1; 8 nucleotides agree with TRBD2. Germline-derived CDR1 and CDR2 are MNHEY and SMNVEV (reference sequence). V was pared by 2 bases and J by 7 bases, with 4 bases of the junction left unmatched. CDR3 size: 14 residues. CDR3 loop: CASSLISGRNEQFF. As DNA, the CDR3 is TGTGCCAGCAGTTTAATAAGCGGGAGAAATGAGCAGTTCTTC.

The chain links TRBV10-2 to TRBJ2-7; 7 bases are shared with TRBD1. The CDR3 has 13 residues. The junction had 10 bases not matched to a gene; V was cut back by 9 bases and J by 5 bases. Germline CDR1 WSHSY, CDR2 SAAADI. CDR3 region: CASSQGNADEQYF. Here the CDR3 DNA reads TGCGCCAGTTCACAGGGGAATGCTGACGAGCAGTACTTC.

CDR3 protein: CASSIGTASTDTQYF. The CDR3 region has the DNA TGTGCCAGTAGTATCGGGACAGCTAGCACAGATACGCAGTATTTT. The chain has TRBV19 and TRBJ2-3, with 7 bases identical to TRBD1. Germline trimming cut 3 bases from V and 0 bases from J; bases unmatched to any gene: 3. Germline-derived CDR1 and CDR2 are LNHDA and SQIVND (reference sequence). CDR3 length: 15 amino acids.

This chain connects TRBV5-1 to TRBJ2-7; D may be TRBD1 (6 bases). CDR3 length: 14 residues. In germline, CDR1 is SGHRS, CDR2 YFSETQ. V lost 4 bases, J lost 0 bases, and 11 bases lay in between. In DNA form, the CDR3 reads TGCGCCAGCAGCCCCGGGACAATCTCCTACGAGCAGTACTTC. Amino acid sequence: CASSPGTISYEQYF.

V and J are TRBV9 and TRBJ1-6; 9 bases are a match to TRBD1. This CDR3 has 15 residues. Trimming removed 0 bases from V and 6 bases from J; junction bases left unmatched: 1. The germline V gene encodes CDR1 SGDLS and CDR2 YYNGEE. The CDR3 DNA reads TGTGCCAGCAGCGTAGGGACAGGGGTTAATTCACCCCTCCACTTT. Protein: CASSVGTGVNSPLHF.

This sequence joins TRBV6-7 and TRBJ2-3; weak D call: TRBD2 (5 bases). TRBV6-7 is flagged as an ORF with uncertain function. The ends were cut back, 9 bases at V and 6 bases at J, with 7 bases in the middle. This CDR3 has 10 residues. The CDR3 spells CARCGDTQYF. Written as DNA, the CDR3 is TGTGCCAGGTGCGGGGATACGCAGTATTTT.

This chain links TRBV25-1 with TRBJ1-2; weak D call: TRBD1 (6 bases). The ends were cut back, 1 base at V and 4 bases at J, with 10 bases in the middle. Germline V gene data show CDR1 as MGHDK and CDR2 as SYGVNS. This CDR3 spans 14 amino acids. The CDR3 here is CASSESWGRYGYTF. In DNA form, the CDR3 reads TGTGCCAGCAGTGAATCCTGGGGGCGCTATGGCTACACCTTC.

The chain couples TRBV4-1 to TRBJ2-1; the D is unclear. V lost 1 base and J 0 bases, leaving 7 bases between the germline ends. CDR1 is MGHRA, CDR2 YSYEKL, per germline. CDR3 length: 15 residues. The CDR3 region is CASSQVTSSYNEQFF. The CDR3 nucleotides are TGCGCCAGCAGCCAAGTGACAAGCTCCTACAATGAGCAGTTCTTC.

The V gene is TRBV5-4, the J gene TRBJ2-1, with 12 bases identical to TRBD2. CDR1 SGHNT and CDR2 YYREEE come from the germline V gene (reference sequence). The CDR3 is 17 amino acids. V trimming: 4 bases; J trimming: 0 bases; junction bases outside the gene matches: 5. The CDR3, as DNA: TGTGCCAGCAGCATGGGACTAGCGGGCGGCTCCTACAATGAGCAGTTCTTC. It is translated as CASSMGLAGGSYNEQFF.

This clone has just a few counts. V is TRBV6-6 and J is TRBJ1-1; D remains unclear. Germline assignment: CDR1 MNHNY and CDR2 SVGAGI (reference sequence). The CDR3 sequence is 11 residues long. Trimming removed 6 bases from V and 5 bases from J, with 7 bases in between. The CDR3, as DNA: TGTGCCAGCAGCCCGAGTACTGAAGCTTTCTTT. It is translated as CASSPSTEAFF.

The chain employs TRBV7-9 and TRBJ2-1, with 9 bases matching TRBD2. This CDR3 is built from 15 residues. V dropped 1 base and J dropped 7; count of bases not matched to a gene: 5. In germline, CDR1 is SEHNR, CDR2 FQNEAQ (reference sequence). CDR3 bases: TGTGCCAGCAGCTTAGATGGGACTAGCCGAAATGAGCAGTTCTTC. Its protein product is CASSLDGTSRNEQFF.